The clone carrying this T cell receptor beta chain is a singleton in its sample. The target antigen is unknown. A much larger clone sits a single nucleotide away, making a read error possible. Amplification of TCR alpha and beta CDR3 regions from RNA used iRepertoire nested multiplex PCR. Input was 100-400 ng of tissue mRNA or PBMC total RNA. TCRdb independently ran MiXCR on the multiplex PCR reads; one entry per CDR3 protein. Of roughly 100,000 distinct CDR3 sequences listed, around 31% are singletons. This sample was taken from a study of glioma-infiltrating T cells. General study results and limits: Tissue and blood shared very few CDR3 sequences. Non-neoplastic patients had below-expected tissue-blood divergence, while all gliomas exceeded expectation.

Per the germline V gene, CDR1 is KGHSH and CDR2 is LQKENI. The CDR3 covers 14 residues. The receptor comes from a human donor with low-grade glioma or glioblastoma, undergoing nonglioma brain surgery, or in good health (not recorded which). The sample comprised glioma tissue, nonneoplastic brain tissue, or PBMCs (not recorded which). The chain couples TRBV18 to TRBJ1-2; weak D call: TRBD1 (6 bases). For the CDR3, the DNA is TGTGCCGGCTCACGGGACACGGTATCACCTATATACACCTTC. Protein: CAGSRDTVSPIYTF. Combining the CDR3 with reference TRBV18 and TRBJ1-2 gives the whole variable domain NAGVMQNPRHLVRRRGQEARLRCSPMKGHSHVYWYRQLPEEGLKFMVYLQKENIIDESGMPKERFSAEFPKEGPSILRIQQVVRGDSAAYFCAGSRDTVSPIYTFGSGTRLTVV.